The 32 T cell receptor beta chains given below trace back to one sample, sequenced in a study of T-cell memory formation after mild COVID-19. Each CDR3 protein gets one entry after TCRdb re-called the 5' RACE reads with MiXCR. The table records 80,000 to 130,000 distinct CDR3 sequences, around 10% of them present only once. Material: PBMCs or a T cell subset sorted from them (not recorded which). The receptor set was obtained from a young man who had mild COVID-19 (a few samples of this study predate the infection). Cell type and time point are not known.

This clonotype occurred a few times. CDR3 residues: CASSQPKGLVAFF. The CDR3, as DNA: TGCGCCAGCAGCCAACCGAAGGGCCTCGTAGCTTTCTTT. V gene TRBV4-1 combines with J gene TRBJ1-1; D not certain. V gave up 2 bases and J gave up 10 bases, with 14 bases separating them. Germline CDR1 reads MGHRA; CDR2 reads YSYEKL. This CDR3 contains 13 residues.

This clonotype has only a few counts. V gene TRBV7-9 combines with J gene TRBJ2-3; D ambiguous. Trimming took 4 bases from V and 1 from J, leaving 6 bases between them. Germline CDR1 reads SEHNR; CDR2 reads FQNEAQ (reference sequence). CDR3 length equals 13 residues. The chain's CDR3 is CASSSPGTDTQYF. The CDR3 coding sequence is TGTGCCAGCAGCTCTCCTGGCACAGATACGCAGTATTTT.

V gene TRBV6-6 combines with J gene TRBJ2-4; D might be TRBD1 (5 bases). Germline V gives CDR1 MNHNY, CDR2 SVGAGI (reference sequence). Trimming pared 3 bases from V and 0 bases from J, leaving 12 bases between. The CDR3 spans 16 residues. The CDR3 loop reads CASSYQGEIAKNIQYF. The CDR3, as DNA: TGTGCCAGCAGTTATCAAGGGGAAATAGCCAAAAACATTCAGTACTTC.

This clonotype was observed a few times. The chain carries TRBV20-1 and TRBJ1-2, with D possibly matching TRBD1 (6 bases). This CDR3 has 13 residues. Trimming stripped 3 bases from V and 4 bases from J, with 12 bases between. Germline CDR1 and CDR2: DFQATT and SNEGSKA (reference sequence). CDR3 nucleotide sequence: TGCAGTGCTAGGGGCAGGGGCTCCTATGGCTACACCTTC. Residues: CSARGRGSYGYTF.

In its sample, this clonotype was seen a few times. The genes are TRBV10-3 and TRBJ2-5, with 9 bases aligning to TRBD1. CDR1 is ENHRY and CDR2 is SYGVKD in the germline V gene. This CDR3 has 14 amino acids. The V and J ends lost 10 bases and 3 bases, in that order; junction bases with no gene match: 9. The CDR3 loop reads CASARRDREETQYF. The CDR3 DNA sequence: TGTGCCAGCGCACGCCGGGACAGGGAAGAGACCCAGTACTTC.

This chain uses TRBV20-1 with TRBJ2-1; D is perhaps TRBD2 (6 bases). Germline V gene sequence: CDR1 DFQATT, CDR2 SNEGSKA (reference sequence). V was cut by 3 bases and J by 8 bases, with 8 bases left in between. This CDR3 comprises 11 residues. CDR3 region: CSARWGDEQFF. In DNA form, the CDR3 reads TGCAGTGCTAGGTGGGGGGATGAGCAGTTCTTC.

This clonotype was counted between two and nine times. V is TRBV12-3 or TRBV12-4 and J is TRBJ1-2, with 7 bases aligning to TRBD1. The V and J ends lost 8 bases and 8 bases, in that order; junction bases with no gene match: 8. The CDR3 extends over 12 amino acids. The CDR3 sequence is CASGGGAGGYTF. The CDR3 nucleotides read TGTGCCAGCGGAGGGGGCGCGGGCGGCTACACCTTC.

This chain joins TRBV6-5 and TRBJ2-1, with D possibly being TRBD2 (7 bases). V shed 8 bases and J shed 9 bases, with 14 bases lying between them. CDR1 is MNHEY and CDR2 is SVGAGI in the germline V gene. This CDR3 spans 12 amino acids. The CDR3 DNA reads TGTGCCAGCGGGGGGGCGGGTAGTGAGCAGTTCTTC. Translation gives CASGGAGSEQFF.

This sequence joins TRBV7-9 and TRBJ2-5; TRBD2 matches 9 bases. Germline V gene sequence: CDR1 SEHNR, CDR2 FQNEAQ (reference sequence). V trimming: 4 bases; J trimming: 6 bases; junction bases outside the gene matches: 12. The CDR3 covers 16 residues. The CDR3: CASSSGSSGGFKTQYF. CDR3 coding DNA: TGTGCCAGCAGCTCGGGCAGTAGCGGGGGCTTCAAGACCCAGTACTTC.

The chain joins TRBV4-2 to TRBJ2-7, with D perhaps matching TRBD1 (6 bases). Germline CDR1 is LGHNA and CDR2 is YNFKEQ. V was pared by 5 bases and J by 3 bases, with 11 bases between. The CDR3 has 13 amino acids. This CDR3 is CASSVQGIYEQYF. CDR3 coding DNA: TGTGCCAGCAGCGTACAGGGTATCTACGAGCAGTACTTC.

This clonotype has only a few counts. The V gene is TRBV9, the J gene TRBJ1-6, with D unclear. Germline CDR1 and CDR2: SGDLS and YYNGEE. The CDR3 runs to 12 residues. V lost 2 bases and J lost 5, with 2 bases in between. This CDR3 reads CASSVDNSPLHF. CDR3 DNA: TGTGCCAGCAGCGTGGATAATTCACCCCTCCACTTT.

The rearrangement joins TRBV30 to TRBJ2-3, with D possibly matching TRBD2 (5 bases). V lost 1 base, J lost 4 bases, and 15 bases lay in between. CDR3 size: 15 residues. Germline V gives CDR1 GTSNPN, CDR2 SVGIG (reference sequence). CDR3 protein: CAWSEGASSPDTQYF. The DNA for the CDR3 is TGTGCCTGGAGTGAGGGAGCCTCTAGTCCAGATACGCAGTATTTT.

The chain recombines TRBV9 with TRBJ2-1; 9 nucleotides match TRBD2. V was pared by 6 bases and J by 7 bases, with 14 bases of the junction left unmatched. The CDR3 is 16 residues long. Per the germline V gene, CDR1 is SGDLS and CDR2 is YYNGEE. CDR3 bases: TGTGCCAGCATCGCTGGGGCTAGCGGGGAGAGGAATGAGCAGTTCTTC. It is translated as CASIAGASGERNEQFF. The full variable domain, completed using reference TRBV9 and TRBJ2-1, is DSGVTQTPKHLITATGQRVTLRCSPRSGDLSVYWYQQSLDQGLQFLIQYYNGEERAKGNILERFSAQQFPDLHSELNLSSLELGDSALYFCASIAGASGERNEQFFGPGTRLTVL.

The rearrangement links TRBV9 to TRBJ2-5; D is possibly TRBD1 (5 bases). V lost 4 bases and J lost 2, with 15 bases in between. The CDR3 totals 15 residues. In germline, CDR1 is SGDLS, CDR2 YYNGEE. The CDR3 sequence: CASSPRWGRQETQYF. The CDR3 region has the DNA TGTGCCAGCAGCCCCAGGTGGGGCAGGCAAGAGACCCAGTACTTC.

This clonotype was recorded a few times. This chain links TRBV30 with TRBJ2-6, with 9 bases matching TRBD1. The CDR3 runs to 16 residues. The germline V gene has CDR1 GTSNPN and CDR2 SVGIG (reference sequence). The J segment lost 0 bases and the V segment lost 5 bases, leaving 5 bases of the junction unmatched. CDR3 nucleotide sequence: TGTGCCTGGGCGGGACAGGGAACCTCTGGGGCCAACGTCCTGACTTTC. Its translation: CAWAGQGTSGANVLTF. Full variable domain (outside the CDR3, taken from reference TRBV30 and TRBJ2-6): SQTIHQWPATLVQPVGSPLSLECTVEGTSNPNLYWYRQAAGRGLQLLFYSVGIGQISSEVPQNLSASRPQDRQFILSSKKLLLSDSGFYLCAWAGQGTSGANVLTFGAGSRLTVL.

This clonotype was counted only a few times. V is TRBV29-1 and J is TRBJ1-2; D not certain. CDR1 is SQVTM and CDR2 is ANQGSEA in the germline V gene. The CDR3 spans 13 residues. The V gene lost 6 bases and the J gene lost 3 bases, with 14 bases spanning the gap. The CDR3 protein is CSVSDLSHYGYTF. CDR3 nucleotides: TGCAGCGTGTCAGACCTTTCCCACTATGGCTACACCTTC.

This clonotype showed up just a few times. V usage is TRBV10-2 and J usage is TRBJ2-5; 9 nucleotides agree with TRBD1. Germline CDR1 is WSHSY and CDR2 is SAAADI. The V gene end was trimmed by 7 bases and the J gene end by 2 bases; junction bases not matched to a gene: 8. This CDR3 has 15 amino acids. Here the CDR3 reads CASTKIGQGQETQYF. DNA for the CDR3: TGCGCCAGCACCAAGATAGGACAGGGGCAAGAGACCCAGTACTTC.

CDR3 coding DNA: TGTGCCAGCAGCCCCCCGGACAATACACCTAATGAGCAGTTCTTC. This encodes CASSPPDNTPNEQFF. The V and J genes are TRBV11-3 and TRBJ2-1, with TRBD1 as a possible D gene (5 bases). Germline-derived CDR1 and CDR2 are SGHNT and YENEEA. Trimming pared 5 bases from V and 7 bases from J, leaving 18 bases between. The CDR3 loop spans 15 amino acids.

V is TRBV4-1 and J is TRBJ1-2; 7 bases map to TRBD1. This CDR3 has 17 amino acids. Per germline, CDR1 MGHRA and CDR2 YSYEKL. After removal of 4 bases from V and 7 bases from J, the junction contained 18 bases not matched to a gene. The CDR3 loop is CASSPINPLTGFSGYTF. The CDR3 coding sequence is TGCGCCAGCAGCCCAATCAATCCTTTGACAGGGTTTAGTGGCTACACCTTC.

The J gene is TRBJ2-5, the V gene TRBV6-2 or TRBV6-3; D unresolved. Germline V gene sequence: CDR1 MNHEY, CDR2 SVGEGT. The V end lost 6 bases, the J end lost 5 bases, and 10 bases lay between the germline ends. CDR3 length: 12 residues. The CDR3 region is CASSSLPETQYF. In DNA form, the CDR3 reads TGTGCCAGCAGCTCCCTGCCTGAGACCCAGTACTTC.

The sample holds many counts of this clonotype. V usage is TRBV5-1 and J usage is TRBJ2-1, with D possibly being TRBD1 (6 bases). CDR1 and CDR2 from the germline V gene are SGHRS and YFSETQ. The CDR3 is 16 amino acids. V was cut by 4 bases and J by 2 bases, with 16 bases left in between. In DNA form, the CDR3 reads TGCGCCAGCAGCAACCCCCCCCAGGGGCCCTACAATGAGCAGTTCTTC. It translates to CASSNPPQGPYNEQFF. The complete variable domain, with remaining parts taken from reference TRBV5-1 and TRBJ2-1, reads KAGVTQTPRYLIKTRGQQVTLSCSPISGHRSVSWYQQTPGQGLQFLFEYFSETQRNKGNFPGRFSGRQFSNSRSEMNVSTLELGDSALYLCASSNPPQGPYNEQFFGPGTRLTVL.

This clonotype has a handful of counts. This chain uses TRBV6-6 with TRBJ1-4, with a weak D call TRBD1 (5 bases). V was cut by 0 bases and J by 8 bases, with 16 bases left in between. The germline CDR1 and CDR2 sequences are MNHNY and SVGAGI (reference sequence). This CDR3 is 16 amino acids long. CDR3 region: CASSYSRQPAPEKLFF. The CDR3 DNA reads TGTGCCAGCAGTTACTCCCGACAGCCGGCTCCCGAAAAACTGTTTTTT.

This clonotype was seen repeatedly, ten times or more. The chain employs TRBV27 and TRBJ2-7; no firm D call. The CDR3 is made up of 11 amino acids. CDR1 and CDR2 (germline): MNHEY, SMNVEV (reference sequence). V lost 4 bases, J lost 7 bases, and 8 bases lay in between. DNA for the CDR3: TGTGCCAGCAGTTGGGGATATGAGCAGTACTTC. Amino acids: CASSWGYEQYF.

This clonotype was observed a few times. V usage is TRBV6-2 or TRBV6-3 and J usage is TRBJ2-3; tentative D call: TRBD2 (7 bases). This CDR3 spans 14 amino acids. Between the trimmed V and J ends, which lost 2 bases and 7 bases, there was a span of 13 bases. The germline V gene encodes CDR1 MNHEY and CDR2 SVGEGT. The DNA of the CDR3 is TGTGCCAGCAGTTACGGGGGGGCACGAAATACGCAGTATTTT. Residues: CASSYGGARNTQYF.

This clonotype was counted many times. The chain combines TRBV5-4 with TRBJ2-7, with D tentatively TRBD2 (5 bases). Trimming shortened V by 0 bases and J by 3 bases, and 7 bases separated the two germline ends. Germline V gene lookup returns CDR1 SGHNT and CDR2 YYREEE (reference sequence). The CDR3 totals 13 residues. As DNA, the CDR3 is TGTGCCAGCAGCTTGGGGGGAGTCTACGAGCAGTACGTC. Its protein product is CASSLGGVYEQYV.

J is TRBJ1-2 and V is TRBV2; 8 bases map to TRBD1. The CDR3 contains 14 residues. Looked up from germline, CDR1 is SNHLY and CDR2 is FYNNEI. Germline trimming cut 6 bases from V and 2 bases from J; bases unmatched to any gene: 5. The CDR3 nucleotides are TGTGCCAGCAGACTCCGGACAGGGAACTATGGCTACACCTTC. The encoded protein is CASRLRTGNYGYTF.

CDR3 sequence (DNA): TGTGCCAGCAGCTTAGGCGTGGGCAATGAGCAGTTCTTC. Its translation is CASSLGVGNEQFF. V is TRBV7-9 and J is TRBJ2-1, with D unresolved. Trimming left V 1 base short and J 6 bases short, with 7 bases between. This CDR3 is built from 13 residues. Germline V lookup: CDR1 SEHNR, CDR2 FQNEAQ (reference sequence). The full variable domain, in which reference TRBV7-9 and TRBJ2-1 provide the parts outside the CDR3, is DTGVSQNPRHKITKRGQNVTFRCDPISEHNRLYWYRQTLGQGPEFLTYFQNEAQLEKSRLLSDRFSAERPKGSFSTLEIQRTEQGDSAMYLCASSLGVGNEQFFGPGTRLTVL.

The chain combines TRBV6-5 with TRBJ2-4; 9 bases agree with TRBD1. V trimming: 4 bases; J trimming: 2 bases; junction bases outside the gene matches: 3. CDR1 is MNHEY and CDR2 is SVGAGI in the germline V gene. The CDR3 sequence is 15 residues long. The CDR3 sequence is CASSSGTGTKNIQYF. The DNA of the CDR3 is TGTGCCAGCAGTTCCGGGACAGGGACCAAAAACATTCAGTACTTC.

This clonotype was seen a handful of times. The rearrangement links TRBV20-1 to TRBJ2-1; 7 positions agree with TRBD2. V lost 0 bases, J lost 0 bases, and 2 bases stayed unmatched. Germline assignment: CDR1 DFQATT and CDR2 SNEGSKA (reference sequence). CDR3 length equals 15 residues. The CDR3 spells CSARDSGDSYNEQFF. CDR3 nucleotide sequence: TGCAGTGCTAGAGACAGCGGGGACTCCTACAATGAGCAGTTCTTC.

J is TRBJ2-7 and V is TRBV4-1; possibly TRBD1 or TRBD2 for D (7 bases each). Germline loops: CDR1 MGHRA, CDR2 YSYEKL. The V end lost 4 bases, the J end lost 6 bases, and 25 bases lay between the germline ends. CDR3 size: 17 residues. The CDR3 nucleotides are TGCGCCAGCAGCCGCAAAAGTGGGGCAGGGGGGGCCCTCGAGCAGTACTTC. The encoded protein is CASSRKSGAGGALEQYF.

This clonotype was counted only a few times. The CDR3 nucleotides read TGTGCCAGCAATGGGGGGTCTTTCTCTGGAAACACCATATATTTT. The encoded protein is CASNGGSFSGNTIYF. This chain links TRBV28 with TRBJ1-3; weak D call: TRBD1 (5 bases). V was trimmed by 7 bases and J by 0 bases, leaving 13 bases between them. CDR3 length: 15 amino acids. Germline V gene lookup returns CDR1 MDHEN and CDR2 SYDVKM.

V gene TRBV2 combines with J gene TRBJ1-2, with unresolved D. Germline CDR1 and CDR2: SNHLY and FYNNEI. V lost 7 bases and J lost 4, with 7 bases in between. The CDR3 loop spans 11 amino acids. The CDR3 bases are TGTGCCAGCAAGACGGTCTATGGCTACACCTTC. It codes for CASKTVYGYTF.